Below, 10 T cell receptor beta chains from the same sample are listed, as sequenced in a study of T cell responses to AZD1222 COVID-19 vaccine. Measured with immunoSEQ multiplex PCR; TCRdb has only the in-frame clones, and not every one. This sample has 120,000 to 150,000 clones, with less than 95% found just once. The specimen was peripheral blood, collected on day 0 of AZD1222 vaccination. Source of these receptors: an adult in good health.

CDR3 region: CASSLAGITSGVYNEQFF. Written as DNA, the CDR3 is TGTGCCAGCAGCTTGGCTGGTATAACTAGCGGGGTGTACAATGAGCAGTTCTTC. The chain couples TRBV7-8 to TRBJ2-1; the match to TRBD2 covers 10 bases. CDR3 length: 18 residues. V lost 3 bases and J lost 4; bases outside the gene matches: 12. Germline-derived CDR1 and CDR2 are SGHVS and FQNEAQ.

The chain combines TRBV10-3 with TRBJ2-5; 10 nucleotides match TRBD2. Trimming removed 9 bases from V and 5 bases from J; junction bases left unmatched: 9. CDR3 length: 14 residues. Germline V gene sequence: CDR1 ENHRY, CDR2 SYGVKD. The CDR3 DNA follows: TGTGCCATTTCCGAGCGGGGGGGCCTTGAGACCCAGTACTTC. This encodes CAISERGGLETQYF.

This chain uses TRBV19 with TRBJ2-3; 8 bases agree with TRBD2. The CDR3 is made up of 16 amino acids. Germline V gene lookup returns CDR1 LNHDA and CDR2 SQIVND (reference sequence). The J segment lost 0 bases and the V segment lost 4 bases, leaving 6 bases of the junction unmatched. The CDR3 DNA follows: TGTGCCAGTAGTACCGGCGGGGGGCCTAGCACAGATACGCAGTATTTT. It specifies CASSTGGGPSTDTQYF.

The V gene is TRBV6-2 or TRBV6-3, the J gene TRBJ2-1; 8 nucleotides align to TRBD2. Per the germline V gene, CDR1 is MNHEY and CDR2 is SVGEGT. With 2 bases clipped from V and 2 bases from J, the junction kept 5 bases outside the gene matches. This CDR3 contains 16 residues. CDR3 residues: CASSYVPGGPYNEQFF. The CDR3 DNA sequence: TGTGCCAGCAGTTACGTACCGGGAGGGCCCTACAATGAGCAGTTCTTC.

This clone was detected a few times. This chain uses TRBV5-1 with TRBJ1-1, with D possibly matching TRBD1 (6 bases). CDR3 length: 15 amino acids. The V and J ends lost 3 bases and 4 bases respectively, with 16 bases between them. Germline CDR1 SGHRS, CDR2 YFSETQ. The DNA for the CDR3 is TGCGCCAGCAGCTCCCGGGGGGGGCCGGGCACTGAAGCTTTCTTT. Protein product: CASSSRGGPGTEAFF.

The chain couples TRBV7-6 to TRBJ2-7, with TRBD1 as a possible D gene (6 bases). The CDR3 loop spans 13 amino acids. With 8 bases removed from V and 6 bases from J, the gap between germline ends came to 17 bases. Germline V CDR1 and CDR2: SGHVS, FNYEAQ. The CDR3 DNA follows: TGTGCCAGCCGCCTGGGTGGGGGCTCCGAGCAGTACTTC. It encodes CASRLGGGSEQYF.

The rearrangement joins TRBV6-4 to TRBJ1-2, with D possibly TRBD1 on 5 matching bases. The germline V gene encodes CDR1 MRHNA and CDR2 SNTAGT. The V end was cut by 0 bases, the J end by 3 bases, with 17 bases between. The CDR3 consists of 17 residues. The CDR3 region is CASSDSSRRGGDYGYTF. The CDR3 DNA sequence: TGTGCCAGCAGTGACTCGAGTCGGAGGGGAGGTGACTATGGCTACACCTTC.

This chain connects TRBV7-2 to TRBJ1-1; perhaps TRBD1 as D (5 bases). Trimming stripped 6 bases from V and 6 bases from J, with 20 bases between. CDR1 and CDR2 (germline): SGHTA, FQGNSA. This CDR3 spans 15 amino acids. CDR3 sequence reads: CASRRIWGIIPEAFF. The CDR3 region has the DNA TGTGCCAGCAGACGCATATGGGGGATCATCCCTGAAGCTTTCTTT.

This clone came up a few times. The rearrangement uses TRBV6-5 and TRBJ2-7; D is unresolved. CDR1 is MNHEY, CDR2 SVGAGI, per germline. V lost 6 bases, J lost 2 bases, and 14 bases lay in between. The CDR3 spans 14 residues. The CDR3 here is CASSGRPNTYEQYF. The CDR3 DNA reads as TGTGCCAGCAGCGGTCGTCCGAATACCTACGAGCAGTACTTC.

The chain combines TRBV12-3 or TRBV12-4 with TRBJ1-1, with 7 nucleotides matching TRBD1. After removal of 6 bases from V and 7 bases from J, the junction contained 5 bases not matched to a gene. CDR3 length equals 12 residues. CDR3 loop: CASSQGGHEAFF. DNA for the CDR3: TGTGCCAGCAGCCAGGGGGGGCATGAAGCTTTCTTT.